A single sample gave rise to the 26 T cell receptor beta chains below, sequenced in a study of shared clonotypes between healthy human individuals. Using immunoSEQ multiplex PCR, the repertoire was profiled, and TCRdb retains in-frame clones only, with some absent. The sample yields approximately 2.4 million clones, more than 90% seen once. The sequenced sample was naive CD4+ T cells sorted from blood. Subset noted: CD45RA+ positively selected. These receptor sequences come from a man aged 18 to 29 in good health.

The chain couples TRBV7-6 to TRBJ1-1, with 12 bases fitting TRBD1. V lost 5 bases, J lost 4 bases, and 5 bases stayed unmatched. The CDR3 sequence is 15 residues long. Germline V gives CDR1 SGHVS, CDR2 FNYEAQ. The CDR3: CASSQGQGAVTEAFF. The CDR3 DNA sequence: TGTGCCAGCAGCCAGGGACAGGGGGCGGTCACTGAAGCTTTCTTT.

The chain uses TRBV27 and TRBJ2-7; 10 nucleotides agree with TRBD2. This CDR3 spans 17 amino acids. Germline lookup yields CDR1 MNHEY and CDR2 SMNVEV (reference sequence). V lost 6 bases, J lost 5 bases, and 16 bases stayed unmatched. CDR3 protein: CASRPLTSGAFAHEQYF. In DNA, the CDR3 is TGTGCCAGCAGACCGCTTACTAGCGGGGCCTTTGCCCACGAGCAGTACTTC.

This clone was counted a single time. The genes are TRBV19 and TRBJ1-5; D ambiguous. The CDR3 sequence is 14 residues long. CDR1 and CDR2 from the germline V gene are LNHDA and SQIVND (reference sequence). Trimming shortened V by 6 bases and J by 0 bases, and 9 bases separated the two germline ends. The chain's CDR3 is CASRSQNSNQPQHF. In nucleotides, the CDR3 is TGTGCCAGTAGAAGTCAGAATAGCAATCAGCCCCAGCATTTT. Using reference TRBV19 and TRBJ1-5 for the parts outside the CDR3, the full variable domain is DGGITQSPKYLFRKEGQNVTLSCEQNLNHDAMYWYRQDPGQGLRLIYYSQIVNDFQKGDIAEGYSVSREKKESFPLTVTSAQKNPTAFYLCASRSQNSNQPQHFGDGTRLSIL.

The chain links TRBV5-4 to TRBJ1-1; 8 bases map to TRBD1. This CDR3 is 16 amino acids long. Unmatched junction bases numbered 12, after V lost 4 bases and J lost 4 bases. The germline V gene encodes CDR1 SGHNT and CDR2 YYREEE (reference sequence). The CDR3 DNA is TGTGCCAGCAGCCCAATCGACAGGGGCCTTCGCACTGAAGCTTTCTTT. It translates to CASSPIDRGLRTEAFF.

The chain has TRBV27 and TRBJ1-2; D possibly corresponds to TRBD1 (6 bases). Trimming took off 1 base at V and 5 bases at J, with 17 bases between the two ends. CDR3 length equals 16 residues. Germline CDR1 MNHEY, CDR2 SMNVEV (reference sequence). Here the CDR3 DNA reads TGTGCCAGCAGTTTATTGGGGTCCAGGGGAGAGTATGGCTACACCTTC. Translated, it gives CASSLLGSRGEYGYTF.

This clone was counted once. This sequence joins TRBV6-6 and TRBJ1-1; no clear D gene. V lost 0 bases to trimming and J lost 11 bases, with 13 bases between them. The V gene's germline CDR1 is MNHNY and CDR2 SVGAGI (reference sequence). The CDR3 has 13 amino acids. In DNA form, the CDR3 reads TGTGCCAGCAGTTACTCTATGGCTGGCCCGGCTTTCTTT. It codes for CASSYSMAGPAFF.

V usage is TRBV19 and J usage is TRBJ2-5; D is perhaps TRBD2 (5 bases). Trimming pared 5 bases from V and 5 bases from J, leaving 12 bases between. CDR1 is LNHDA, CDR2 SQIVND, per germline (reference sequence). This CDR3 has 13 amino acids. The CDR3 sequence: CASSVERGETQYF. CDR3 nucleotides: TGTGCCAGTAGTGTGGAGAGAGGGGAGACCCAGTACTTC.

A note on this clone: The sample contains more than one DNA sequence encoding this CDR3. The rearrangement joins TRBV18 to TRBJ1-2, with D maybe TRBD1 (5 bases). This CDR3 comprises 13 residues. Trimming shortened V by 6 bases and J by 3 bases, and 11 bases separated the two germline ends. Germline CDR1 KGHSH, CDR2 LQKENI. The CDR3 bases are TGTGCCAGCTCCCAAGGACAAGACTATGGCTACACCTTC. This codes for CASSQGQDYGYTF.

This sequence joins TRBV25-1 and TRBJ2-2; a possible D gene is TRBD1 (5 bases). Germline lookup yields CDR1 MGHDK and CDR2 SYGVNS. This CDR3 has 17 amino acids. The V gene lost 4 bases and the J gene lost 0 bases, with 15 bases spanning the gap. CDR3 nucleotides: TGTGCCAGCAGTGGAAAGTGGGGCACAGCGAACACCGGGGAGCTGTTTTTT. Residues: CASSGKWGTANTGELFF.

The rearrangement links TRBV11-3 to TRBJ1-5; D perhaps matches TRBD1 (6 bases). The ends were cut back, 5 bases at V and 2 bases at J, with 13 bases in the middle. CDR3 length: 15 amino acids. The germline V gene encodes CDR1 SGHNT and CDR2 YENEEA. CDR3 sequence reads: CASSPTGLGNQPQHF. The CDR3 DNA is TGTGCCAGCAGCCCCACAGGGTTGGGCAATCAGCCCCAGCATTTT. Looking up the rest from reference TRBV11-3 and TRBJ1-5 gives the full variable domain: EAGVVQSPRYKIIEKKQPVAFWCNPISGHNTLYWYLQNLGQGPELLIRYENEEAVDDSQLPKDRFSAERLKGVDSTLKIQPAELGDSAVYLCASSPTGLGNQPQHFGDGTRLSIL.

The rearrangement links TRBV27 to TRBJ1-2; 8 bases match TRBD1. CDR1 MNHEY and CDR2 SMNVEV come from the germline V gene (reference sequence). V was clipped by 6 bases and J by 7 bases; unmatched bases: 7. The CDR3 runs 13 residues. CDR3 loop: CASRKQGEVGYTF. CDR3 coding DNA: TGTGCCAGCAGGAAACAGGGGGAAGTTGGCTACACCTTC.

This clone was observed once. The chain recombines TRBV10-1 with TRBJ2-7; the D gene could be TRBD1 or TRBD2 (5 bases each). This CDR3 comprises 13 residues. Trimming removed 8 bases from V and 0 bases from J, with 11 bases in between. CDR1 is WNHNN and CDR2 is SYGVQD in the germline V gene (reference sequence). CDR3 bases: TGCGCCAGCGGGACGTCCAACTCCTACGAGCAGTACTTC. It encodes CASGTSNSYEQYF.

As to this clone: Other DNA sequences in the same sample also yield this CDR3. The chain uses TRBV5-1 and TRBJ1-1; perhaps TRBD1 as D (6 bases). V lost 2 bases and J 1 base, leaving 6 bases between the germline ends. Per the germline V gene, CDR1 is SGHRS and CDR2 is YFSETQ. The CDR3 runs 13 residues. This chain's CDR3 is CASSLGGNTEAFF. The CDR3 DNA reads as TGCGCCAGCAGCTTAGGGGGGAACACTGAAGCTTTCTTT. Together with reference TRBV5-1 and TRBJ1-1, the CDR3 gives the full variable domain: KAGVTQTPRYLIKTRGQQVTLSCSPISGHRSVSWYQQTPGQGLQFLFEYFSETQRNKGNFPGRFSGRQFSNSRSEMNVSTLELGDSALYLCASSLGGNTEAFFGQGTRLTVV.

The CDR3 region is CASGLQGGPPGELFF. CDR3 DNA: TGTGCTAGTGGCCTTCAGGGGGGACCTCCCGGGGAGCTGTTTTTT. The genes are TRBV12-5 and TRBJ2-2; TRBD1 might be the D (7 bases). Germline values: CDR1 LGHNT, CDR2 FRNRAP. The CDR3 has 15 residues. V was cut by 6 bases and J by 6 bases, with 17 bases left in between.

The chain couples TRBV5-4 to TRBJ2-5, with no clear D. V was clipped by 4 bases and J by 4 bases, with 17 bases between them. The CDR3 spans 15 residues. Germline V gene lookup returns CDR1 SGHNT and CDR2 YYREEE (reference sequence). The CDR3 nucleotides read TGTGCCAGCAGCCACCGGGCCGAGGTGGCAGAGACCCAGTACTTC. Translating it yields CASSHRAEVAETQYF.

With regard to this clone: One junction end disagrees with the germline gene, perhaps due to a read error. The CDR3 spells CASSIERAGMRF. The CDR3 region has the DNA TGTGCCAGTTCGATCGAACGGGCAGGGATGAGGTTC. The chain couples TRBV6-1 to TRBJ2-7; weak D call: TRBD1 (5 bases). Germline V gene data show CDR1 as MNHNS and CDR2 as SASEGT. This CDR3 has 12 residues.

The chain uses TRBV21-1 and TRBJ2-1; TRBD2 is taken as the D call from the table, unchecked against the DNA. TRBV21-1 is a recognized pseudogene. This CDR3 contains 14 residues. CDR3 sequence (DNA): TGTGCCAGCAGCCCCCGACTAGCGGACAATGAGCAGTTCTTC. It is translated as CASSPRLADNEQFF.

The chain links TRBV4-1 to TRBJ2-5, with 7 bases lining up with TRBD1. The trim removed 4 bases at V and 5 bases at J, leaving 4 bases unmatched. The CDR3 has 13 residues. CDR1 and CDR2 from the germline V gene are MGHRA and YSYEKL. The CDR3, as DNA: TGCGCCAGCAGCCTGACAGGGATGGAGACCCAGTACTTC. It encodes CASSLTGMETQYF.

CDR3 nucleotide sequence: TGTGCCAGCAGAACTGGGGGACAGGGAATAAACACTGAAGCTTTCTTT. Encoded protein: CASRTGGQGINTEAFF. The J gene is TRBJ1-1, the V gene TRBV27, with 9 bases that match TRBD1. CDR1 and CDR2 (germline): MNHEY, SMNVEV (reference sequence). The CDR3 length is 16 residues. After removal of 6 bases from V and 2 bases from J, the junction contained 10 bases not matched to a gene.

As to this clone: A junction boundary mismatches the germline segment, possibly from a read error. J is TRBJ2-1 and V is TRBV7-7, with TRBD1 matching 10 bases. The CDR3 is 15 residues long. CDR1 is SSHAT and CDR2 is FNYEAQ in the germline V gene (reference sequence). The CDR3 nucleotides read TGTGCTAGCAGCTTGGGACAGGGGATAAACAATGAGCAGTTCTTC. Protein: CASSLGQGINNEQFF.

The chain links TRBV11-1 to TRBJ2-5; D not certain. The CDR3 is 15 amino acids. The ends were cut back, 4 bases at V and 2 bases at J, with 14 bases in the middle. Germline V gives CDR1 SGHAT, CDR2 FQDESV (reference sequence). DNA of the CDR3: TGTGCCAGCAGCTCCCTTAGATCTCTACAAGAGACCCAGTACTTC. This gives the protein CASSSLRSLQETQYF.

This chain connects TRBV30 to TRBJ1-3; a possible D gene is TRBD1 (5 bases). Trimming removed 3 bases from V and 4 bases from J, with 19 bases in between. CDR1 and CDR2 (germline): GTSNPN, SVGIG (reference sequence). This CDR3 is 16 amino acids long. The CDR3 DNA follows: TGTGCCTGGAGCTCGCGGGGGGGACTGGTCGGAAACACCATATATTTT. Its protein is CAWSSRGGLVGNTIYF.

J is TRBJ1-2 and V is TRBV30, with no clear D. CDR1 is GTSNPN, CDR2 SVGIG, per germline (reference sequence). Trimming pared 4 bases from V and 8 bases from J, leaving 17 bases between. This CDR3 spans 13 amino acids. The chain's CDR3 is CAWTPGDLWGYTF. The DNA of the CDR3 is TGTGCCTGGACCCCAGGTGATCTATGGGGCTACACCTTC.

The V and J genes are TRBV4-2 and TRBJ2-3; 8 bases are a match to TRBD1. With V trimmed by 0 bases and J by 7 bases, 6 bases remained unmatched. The CDR3 has 15 residues. In germline, CDR1 is LGHNA, CDR2 YNFKEQ. The CDR3: CASSQEWTGPNTQYF. CDR3 in DNA: TGTGCCAGCAGCCAAGAGTGGACAGGGCCCAATACGCAGTATTTT.

J is TRBJ1-2 and V is TRBV19; weak D call: TRBD1 (5 bases). The CDR3 is 12 residues long. From germline, CDR1 is LNHDA and CDR2 SQIVND (reference sequence). Trimming left V 4 bases short and J 8 bases short, with 11 bases between. The CDR3 bases are TGTGCCAGTAGTACGGGGCCCGGGGGCTACACCTTC. Its protein is CASSTGPGGYTF.

V and J are TRBV9 and TRBJ2-3; D unclear. The V and J ends lost 0 bases and 2 bases respectively, with 7 bases between them. CDR3 length: 14 amino acids. CDR1 and CDR2 (germline): SGDLS, YYNGEE. CDR3 in amino acids: CASSVDTYTDTQYF. In DNA, the CDR3 is TGTGCCAGCAGCGTAGATACATACACAGATACGCAGTATTTT. Using reference TRBV9 and TRBJ2-3 for the parts outside the CDR3, the full variable domain is DSGVTQTPKHLITATGQRVTLRCSPRSGDLSVYWYQQSLDQGLQFLIQYYNGEERAKGNILERFSAQQFPDLHSELNLSSLELGDSALYFCASSVDTYTDTQYFGPGTRLTVL.